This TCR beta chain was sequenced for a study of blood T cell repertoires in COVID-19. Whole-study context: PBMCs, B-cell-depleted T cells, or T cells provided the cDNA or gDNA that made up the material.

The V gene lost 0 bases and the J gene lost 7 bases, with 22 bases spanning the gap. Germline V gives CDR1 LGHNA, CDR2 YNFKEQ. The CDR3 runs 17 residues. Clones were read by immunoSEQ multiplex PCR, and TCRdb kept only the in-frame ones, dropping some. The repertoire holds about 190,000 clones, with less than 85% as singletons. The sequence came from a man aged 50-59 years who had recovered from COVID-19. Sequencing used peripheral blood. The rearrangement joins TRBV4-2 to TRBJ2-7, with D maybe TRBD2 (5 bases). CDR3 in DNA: TGTGCCAGCAGCCAAGAGTCATCGTTACGAGTGAGAGGGGAGCAGTACTTC. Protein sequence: CASSQESSLRVRGEQYF.